This TCR beta chain was captured in a study of cytomegalovirus exposure and HLA in healthy donors. General observations from the study: In a later analysis, donors in an Asian-associated ancestry cluster reportedly had fewer N-insertions in productive TCRs than the cohort mean.

13 Jbeta primers and 60 Vbeta primers were used for the PCR. Here immunoSEQ multiplex PCR was the method, and the copy in TCRdb shows in-frame clones only, minus some. Among around 100,000 clones listed, more than 75% were seen once. This clone was detected once. Antigen unknown. The CDR3 extends over 13 amino acids. Germline V gene lookup returns CDR1 MNHEY and CDR2 SVGAGI. Trimming at V came to 5 bases and at J to 3 bases, leaving 4 bases not matched to a gene. The sequence was collected from a woman aged 45 to 65 in good health and CMV-seropositive. V is TRBV6-5 and J is TRBJ2-7; 7 nucleotides line up with TRBD1. The sample was PBMCs. In DNA, the CDR3 is TGTGCCAGCAGTGTGACAGGGATCTACGAGCAGTACTTC. Its protein product is CASSVTGIYEQYF.